The T cell receptor (beta chain) under discussion was sequenced for a study of radiation and T cells in renal cell carcinoma. About the research overall: Nephrectomy followed 15 Gy stereotactic body radiation by 4 weeks. Study-wide findings and caveats: In blood, top tumor clones expanded by 2 weeks, shrinking by 4. No pretreatment tumor biopsies were available for baseline clonotypes.

The ends lost 1 base at V and 8 bases at J; junction bases unmatched: 9. Per the germline V gene, CDR1 is SGHDT and CDR2 is YYEEEE. The CDR3 has 16 amino acids. Sample time point: baseline pretreatment blood. Indicated treatment: 15 Gy SBRT to primary tumor, nephrectomy 4 weeks later. The tumor was a clear cell renal cell carcinoma. Data came from immunoSEQ multiplex PCR; TCRdb stores just in-frame clones and leaves some out. This sample has about 140,000 clones, with around four fifths found just once. In the case of this clone: Its specificity is not known.

The V gene is TRBV5-6, the J gene TRBJ1-4; 9 bases map to TRBD1. The source material was blood, sampled from a patient whose treatment included radiotherapy and nephrectomy. The receptor's source is a woman aged 45-59 years with renal cell carcinoma. The DNA of the CDR3 is TGTGCCAGCAGCTTGACGGTGGAGACAGGGGGAGAAAAACTGTTTTTT. Its protein product is CASSLTVETGGEKLFF.